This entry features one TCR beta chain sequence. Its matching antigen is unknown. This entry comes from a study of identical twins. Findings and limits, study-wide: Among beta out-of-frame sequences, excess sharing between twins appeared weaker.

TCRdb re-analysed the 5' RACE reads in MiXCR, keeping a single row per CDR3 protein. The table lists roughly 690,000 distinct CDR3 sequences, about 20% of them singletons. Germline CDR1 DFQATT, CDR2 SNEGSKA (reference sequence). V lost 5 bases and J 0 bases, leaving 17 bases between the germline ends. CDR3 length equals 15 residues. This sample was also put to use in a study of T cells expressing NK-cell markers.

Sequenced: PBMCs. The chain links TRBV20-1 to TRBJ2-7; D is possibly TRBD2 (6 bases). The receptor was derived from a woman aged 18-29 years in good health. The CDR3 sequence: CSAGRMGLTSYEQYF. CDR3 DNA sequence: TGCAGTGCTGGCCGAATGGGACTTACCTCCTACGAGCAGTACTTC.